The present TCR beta chain was sequenced within a study of shared clonotypes between healthy human individuals. Study as a whole: Samples came from a couple of female and three male donors aged 18 to 49. Per donor, CD8 memory used one plate, CD8 naive used two, CD4 memory used three and CD4 naive used three. Study results and caveats: Naive CD4 clonotypes overlapped across a handful of donors at roughly 5%.

Remarks on this clone: Its antigen is unknown.

Here immunoSEQ multiplex PCR was the method, and the copy in TCRdb shows in-frame clones only, minus some. The table records some 320,000 clones, roughly 87% of them present only once. This receptor was taken from a man younger than 35 in good health. The sample taken for sequencing was memory CD8+ T cells sorted from blood. Sample subset: CD45RO+ cells pooled with CCR7-negative TemRA cells.

CDR3 in amino acids: CASSKDRDHEQYF. CDR3 nucleotides: TGTGCCAGCAGCAAAGACAGGGACCACGAGCAGTACTTC. This chain uses TRBV6-5 with TRBJ2-7; 7 nucleotides align to TRBD1. Germline loops: CDR1 MNHEY, CDR2 SVGAGI. The CDR3 runs 13 residues. Germline trimming cut 6 bases from V and 5 bases from J; bases unmatched to any gene: 7.